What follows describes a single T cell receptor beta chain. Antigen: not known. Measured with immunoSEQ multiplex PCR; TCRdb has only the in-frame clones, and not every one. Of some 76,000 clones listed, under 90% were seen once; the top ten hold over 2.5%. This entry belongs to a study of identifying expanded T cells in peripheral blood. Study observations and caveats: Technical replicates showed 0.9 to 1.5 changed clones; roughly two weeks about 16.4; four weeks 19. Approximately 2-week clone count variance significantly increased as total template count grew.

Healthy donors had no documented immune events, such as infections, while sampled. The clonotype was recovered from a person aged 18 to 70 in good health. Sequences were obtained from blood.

The CDR3 DNA sequence: TGCGCCAGCAGCTTGGGGTCAGGGACCTACAATGAGCAGTTCTTC. Its protein is CASSLGSGTYNEQFF. The chain is built from TRBV5-1 and TRBJ2-1; D possibly corresponds to TRBD1 (5 bases). This CDR3 spans 15 amino acids. Per germline, CDR1 SGHRS and CDR2 YFSETQ. The germline V and J ends were trimmed by 0 bases and 2 bases, with 9 bases remaining between them.